These T cell receptor beta chains were read from a single sample in a study of blood T cell repertoires in COVID-19. This table comes from immunoSEQ multiplex PCR, and its TCRdb copy is limited to in-frame clones, with some not included. The data show over 250,000 clones, roughly 90% seen once. Sequencing was done on a sample of PBMCs or T cells enriched from blood (not recorded which). The receptor source for this set is a young woman who had recovered from COVID-19. Both conserved end residues are part of each CDR3. Each record gives: J gene, V gene, CDR3 protein.

>TRBJ2-5|TRBV7-3
CASSQYRGKTQYF
>TRBJ2-1|TRBV5-1
CASSLGVAGRPYNEQFF
>TRBJ2-7|TRBV2
CASSEATGRFVASLYEQYF
>TRBJ2-1|TRBV6-4
CASSVGPHNEQFF
>TRBJ2-1|TRBV11-2
CASSSRDRGGAYNEQFF
>TRBJ1-2|TRBV2
CASIRVGGYTF
>TRBJ1-2|TRBV28
CASSTGGYGYTF
>TRBJ2-2|TRBV5-1
CASSLEQYIGELFF
>TRBJ1-2|TRBV14
CASSQDSFYGYTF
>TRBJ1-2|TRBV2
CASFRDNYGYTF
>TRBJ1-3|TRBV15
CATSRDLGSSGNTIYF
>TRBJ1-5|TRBV7-2
CASSLWDTNQPQHF
>TRBJ2-2|TRBV9
CASSATGTGAFTGELFF
>TRBJ1-1|TRBV9
CASSRTGEFYTEAFF
>TRBJ2-7|TRBV9
CASSVQPGTRDLTLSEQYF
>TRBJ1-4|TRBV7-2
CASSFTRDDEKLFF
>TRBJ2-1|TRBV5-6
CASSSLSQITYNEQFF
>TRBJ2-1|TRBV4-1
CASSHPKYSGTGFHNEQFF
>TRBJ2-5|TRBV4-2
CASSQDPSGVGETQYF
>TRBJ2-3|TRBV10-3
CAISEGLAGSTDTQYF
>TRBJ1-4|TRBV19
CASSIRVHEKLFF
>TRBJ1-5|TRBV27
CASSFQEGRQPQHF
>TRBJ1-4|TRBV15
CATSRGGTGQEKLFF
>TRBJ1-2|TRBV7-9
CASSPRGGGKTYGYTF
>TRBJ1-2|TRBV28
CASSFGQGSYGYTF
>TRBJ1-1|TRBV2
CASCGWGGTEAFF
>TRBJ1-1|TRBV27
CASSFWGGAEAFF
>TRBJ2-7|TRBV28
CASSRTGYSYEQYF
>TRBJ1-1|TRBV5-5
CASSFQNQGAANTEAFF
>TRBJ2-6|TRBV5-1
CASSLGSAGANVLTF
>TRBJ2-4|TRBV28
CASSFALDIQYF
>TRBJ1-1|TRBV7-6
CASSAGTVRDTEAFF
>TRBJ1-5|TRBV3-1/TRBV3-2
CASSYLQGAPQHF
>TRBJ2-3|TRBV7-2
CASSLGPADTQYF
>TRBJ2-3|TRBV7-9
CASSPRTGTAGDTQYF
>TRBJ1-5|TRBV28
CASSRDSGQNNQPQHF
>TRBJ2-1|TRBV27
CASARPIHGNYNEQFF